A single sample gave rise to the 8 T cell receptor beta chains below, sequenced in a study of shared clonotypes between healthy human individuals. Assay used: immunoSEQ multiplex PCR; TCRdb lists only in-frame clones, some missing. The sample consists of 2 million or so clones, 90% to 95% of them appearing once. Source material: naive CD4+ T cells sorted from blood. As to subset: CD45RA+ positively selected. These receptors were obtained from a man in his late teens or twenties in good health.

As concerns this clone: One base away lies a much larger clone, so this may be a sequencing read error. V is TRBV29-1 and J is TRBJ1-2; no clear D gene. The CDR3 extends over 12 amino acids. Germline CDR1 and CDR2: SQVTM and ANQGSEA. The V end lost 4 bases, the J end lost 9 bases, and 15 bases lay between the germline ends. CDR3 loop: CSVGAALSSYTF. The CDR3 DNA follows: TGCAGCGTTGGAGCCGCCCTTAGCAGCTACACCTTC. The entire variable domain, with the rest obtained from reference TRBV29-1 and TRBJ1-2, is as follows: SAVISQKPSRDICQRGTSLTIQCQVDSQVTMMFWYRQQPGQSLTLIATANQGSEATYESGFVIDKFPISRPNLTFSTLTVSNMSPEDSSIYLCSVGAALSSYTFGSGTRLTVV.

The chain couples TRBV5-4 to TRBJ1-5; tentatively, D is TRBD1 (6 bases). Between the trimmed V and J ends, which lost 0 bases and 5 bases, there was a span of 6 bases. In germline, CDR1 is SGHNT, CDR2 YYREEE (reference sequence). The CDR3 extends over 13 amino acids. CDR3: CASSLAGDQPQHF. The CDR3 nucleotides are TGTGCCAGCAGCTTGGCAGGGGATCAGCCCCAGCATTTT.

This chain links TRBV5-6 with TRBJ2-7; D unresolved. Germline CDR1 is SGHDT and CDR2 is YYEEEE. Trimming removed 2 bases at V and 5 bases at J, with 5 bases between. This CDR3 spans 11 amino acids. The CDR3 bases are TGTGCCAGCAGCTTAAGCGACGAGCAGTACTTC. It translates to CASSLSDEQYF.

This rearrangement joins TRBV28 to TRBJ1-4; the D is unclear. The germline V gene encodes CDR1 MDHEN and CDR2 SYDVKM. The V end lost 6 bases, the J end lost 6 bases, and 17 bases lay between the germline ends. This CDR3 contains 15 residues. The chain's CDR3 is CASSQVTGRYEKLFF. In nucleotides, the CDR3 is TGTGCCAGCAGCCAAGTGACCGGGAGATATGAAAAACTGTTTTTT.

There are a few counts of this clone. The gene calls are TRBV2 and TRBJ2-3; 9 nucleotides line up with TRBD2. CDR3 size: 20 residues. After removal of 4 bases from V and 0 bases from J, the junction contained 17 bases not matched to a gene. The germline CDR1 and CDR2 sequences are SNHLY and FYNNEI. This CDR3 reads CASSVQGWAGGPQSTDTQYF. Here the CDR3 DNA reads TGTGCCAGCAGTGTGCAAGGATGGGCGGGGGGGCCCCAAAGCACAGATACGCAGTATTTT.

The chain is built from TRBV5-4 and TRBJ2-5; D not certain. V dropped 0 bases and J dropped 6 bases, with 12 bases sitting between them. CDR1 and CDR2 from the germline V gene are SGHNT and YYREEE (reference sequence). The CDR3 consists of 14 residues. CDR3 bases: TGTGCCAGCAGCTTGGACGAAGTTATGAAGACCCAGTACTTC. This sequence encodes CASSLDEVMKTQYF.

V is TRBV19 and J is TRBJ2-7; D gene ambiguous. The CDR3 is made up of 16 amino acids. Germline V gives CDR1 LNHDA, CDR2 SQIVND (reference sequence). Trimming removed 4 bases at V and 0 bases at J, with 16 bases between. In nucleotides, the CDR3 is TGTGCCAGTAGTACGCTCTCCGGGTCGAGCTCCTACGAGCAGTACTTC. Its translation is CASSTLSGSSSYEQYF. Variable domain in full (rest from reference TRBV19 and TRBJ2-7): DGGITQSPKYLFRKEGQNVTLSCEQNLNHDAMYWYRQDPGQGLRLIYYSQIVNDFQKGDIAEGYSVSREKKESFPLTVTSAQKNPTAFYLCASSTLSGSSSYEQYFGPGTRLTVT.

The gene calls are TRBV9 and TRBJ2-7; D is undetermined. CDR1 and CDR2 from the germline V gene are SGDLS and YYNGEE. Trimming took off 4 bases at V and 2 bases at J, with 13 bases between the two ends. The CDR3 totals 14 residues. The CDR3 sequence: CASSPSTVTYEQYF. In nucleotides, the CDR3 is TGTGCCAGCAGCCCGTCGACTGTGACCTACGAGCAGTACTTC.